The sequence of this T cell receptor beta chain was determined in a study of T cell responses to AZD1222 COVID-19 vaccine. Study-wide results and caveats: Spike-specific TCR breadth rose after two AZD1222 doses, and depth rose as well. A mostly white British donor set with more females was recruited, and clonal diversity was possibly underestimated.

Sequenced by immunoSEQ multiplex PCR; TCRdb stores in-frame clones only, minus some. Of approximately 100,000 clones detected, 90% appear once; the ten largest clones hold less than 10%. Concerning this clone: Its antigen is as yet unknown.

The sample here was peripheral blood, taken 28 days after the second AZD1222 dose. The sequence derives from an adult who received the AZD1222 COVID-19 vaccine.

The CDR3 protein is CAWGTGVYEQYF. For the CDR3, the DNA is TGTGCCTGGGGGACAGGAGTCTACGAGCAGTACTTC. V is TRBV30 and J is TRBJ2-7, with 8 bases that match TRBD1. V dropped 5 bases and J dropped 3; count of bases not matched to a gene: 3. In germline, CDR1 is GTSNPN, CDR2 SVGIG (reference sequence). CDR3 length equals 12 residues.